Listed below are T cell receptor beta chains from one sample, sequenced in a study of technical replicates of blood from a handful of donors. Method: immunoSEQ multiplex PCR; TCRdb's copy keeps in-frame clones and lacks some. The profile shows under 100,000 clones, around 85% of them singletons. The sequencing input was PBMCs. The receptors come from a human donor in good health. Some clones in this sample may be carry-over from other donors' samples. Both conserved end residues are part of each CDR3. The D gene is left open where the match is weak. Where a row states a size, it is once, few, many or the class of an expanded clone; other rows omit it.

j_call v_call d_call clone_size cdr3_nt cdr3_aa
TRBJ1-2 TRBV7-2 TRBD1 NA TGTGCCAGCAGCTTAGTCGGGACAGGGGTAGGATATGGCTACACCTTC CASSLVGTGVGYGYTF
TRBJ2-5 TRBV7-6 NA NA TGTGCCAGCAGCACAGAAGAGACCCAGTACTTC CASSTEETQYF
TRBJ2-3 TRBV5-6 NA NA TGTGCCAGCAGCTTGGCTCGGGGGAAATCAGATACGCAGTATTTT CASSLARGKSDTQYF
TRBJ2-5 TRBV9 NA NA TGTGCCAGCAGCCCTCACCGGACTTGGGACTTC CASSPHRTWDF
TRBJ2-4 TRBV6-6 TRBD1 NA TGTGCCAGCACCACGACAGGGGTGGTTCAGTACTTC CASTTTGVVQYF
TRBJ2-1 TRBV27 NA NA TGTGCCAGCAGTCAGACAGAGACGAAAAACAATGAGCAGTTCTTC CASSQTETKNNEQFF
TRBJ2-1 TRBV5-4 TRBD2 NA TGTGCCAGCAGGTTTGCGGCGGGAGTGTACAATGAGCAGTTCTTC CASRFAAGVYNEQFF
TRBJ1-1 TRBV28 NA NA TGTGCCAGCCGTCTCCGGAACACTGAAGCTTTCTTT CASRLRNTEAFF
TRBJ1-6 TRBV5-4 NA NA TGTGCCAGCAGCTTGGCCGGGACAACCTATAATTCACCCCTCCACTTT CASSLAGTTYNSPLHF
TRBJ2-7 TRBV7-6 NA NA TGTGCCAGCAGCTCCGGGGCGGAGGGAGAGCAGTACTTC CASSSGAEGEQYF
TRBJ2-1 TRBV7-7 TRBD2 NA TGTGCCAGCAGCCGCGGGACAGGGAGGGGTAGCGGGAGGGTCGATGAGCAGTTCTTC CASSRGTGRGSGRVDEQFF
TRBJ1-1 TRBV7-2 NA NA TGTGCCAGCAGCTTCTCCCCGGGGGATGGAGCTTTCTTT CASSFSPGDGAFF
TRBJ1-6 TRBV30 NA NA TGTGCCTGTGGACACCTAAATTCACCCCTCCACTTT CACGHLNSPLHF
TRBJ1-1 TRBV7-2 TRBD1 NA TGTGCCAGCAGCACCTCCGGGACAGGGGGCGGTGAAGCTTTCTTT CASSTSGTGGGEAFF
TRBJ2-5 TRBV7-9 TRBD2 NA TGTGCCAGCAGCCAGAGAGCGGGGGGGGAGACCCAGTACTTC CASSQRAGGETQYF
TRBJ1-2 TRBV4-3 NA once TGCGCCAGCAGCCAAGAAGGGCAGGGGTACTATGGCTACACCTTC CASSQEGQGYYGYTF
TRBJ2-3 TRBV7-3 TRBD2 NA TGTGCCAGCAGCCGACTAGCGGGAGGGCCTGGAGATACGCAGTATTTT CASSRLAGGPGDTQYF
TRBJ2-7 TRBV2 NA NA TGTGCCAGCATCTCCCAAGGGGGACCCTACGAGCAGTACTTC CASISQGGPYEQYF
TRBJ1-4 TRBV9 NA NA TGTGCCAGCAGCCCAGGGGAAACTAATGAAAAACTGTTTTTT CASSPGETNEKLFF
TRBJ2-2 TRBV11-2 TRBD2 once TGTGCCAGTCGCCTCCCGGCTAGCGGGATTGGCGGGGAGCTGTTTTTT CASRLPASGIGGELFF
TRBJ2-3 TRBV7-2 TRBD2 NA TGTGCCAGCAGCTTGAACGGGAGGGTTAGCACAGATACGCAGTATTTT CASSLNGRVSTDTQYF
TRBJ2-3 TRBV7-9 TRBD2 NA TGTGCCAGCAGCTACGGACTAGCGGGATCTGCAGATACGCAGTATTTT CASSYGLAGSADTQYF
TRBJ2-5 TRBV30 NA NA TGTGCCTGGAGTGTAAGTGGCAGGGAGACCCAGTACTTC CAWSVSGRETQYF
TRBJ2-3 TRBV5-4 TRBD2 NA TGTGCCAGCAGCAGGACTAGCGGGAGTAGTACAGATACGCAGTATTTT CASSRTSGSSTDTQYF
TRBJ1-1 TRBV5-1 TRBD1 NA TGCGCCAGCAGCTTGGCAACAGGGGGGCGGACTGAAGCTTTCTTT CASSLATGGRTEAFF
TRBJ1-1 TRBV7-9 NA few TGTGCCAGCAGCTACATTGTCGGGCGGGGGACTGAAGCTTTCTTT CASSYIVGRGTEAFF
TRBJ1-1 TRBV30 NA NA TGTGCCTGGGGAAAGGGACATACGAACACTGAAGCTTTCTTT CAWGKGHTNTEAFF
TRBJ2-2 TRBV9 NA NA TGTGCCAGCAGCCATACAGAATTCTACACCGGGGAGCTGTTTTTT CASSHTEFYTGELFF
TRBJ1-3 TRBV14 TRBD1 NA TGTGCCAGCAGCGAGCGCTACAGGGGCTCTGGAAACACCATATATTTT CASSERYRGSGNTIYF
TRBJ2-5 TRBV4-3 TRBD2 once TGCGCCAGCAGCCACTCAAGCATGGCGGGGGGGGAGACCCAGTACTTC CASSHSSMAGGETQYF
TRBJ1-2 TRBV4-1 NA few TGCGCCAGCAGCCAGTTGGGCAGGGAAGACTACACCTTC CASSQLGREDYTF
TRBJ1-5 TRBV19 TRBD1 NA TGTGCCAGTAGTATGGGGGACAGGGCGATTAGCAATCAGCCCCAGCATTTT CASSMGDRAISNQPQHF
TRBJ1-5 TRBV19 NA NA TGTGCCAGTAGACCTGGGGGGGGGAACAATCAGCCCCAGCATTTT CASRPGGGNNQPQHF
TRBJ1-1 TRBV5-1 NA NA TGCGCCAGCAGCCCGGAAAATTACAGGGCGAAAATGAACACTGAAGCTTTCTTT CASSPENYRAKMNTEAFF
TRBJ2-7 TRBV29-1 TRBD2 NA TGCAGCGTTGGACTAGCGGGGAGTTACGAGCAGTACTTC CSVGLAGSYEQYF
TRBJ1-3 TRBV9 TRBD1 NA TGTGCCAGCAGCGTTGGGCAGGGGGCCCTATCTGGAAACACCATATATTTT CASSVGQGALSGNTIYF
TRBJ2-3 TRBV4-2 TRBD2 once TGTGCCAGCAGCCAAGATCGGGAGCGGGGGGGCGGGGCAGATACGCAGTATTTT CASSQDRERGGGADTQYF
TRBJ2-2 TRBV19 NA NA TGTGCCAGTACCAACCCGCGTGGGGAGCTGTTTTTT CASTNPRGELFF
TRBJ1-4 TRBV10-3 NA NA TGTGCCATCAGTGCTTCGTCCAGTAATGAAAAACTGTTTTTT CAISASSSNEKLFF
TRBJ1-2 TRBV30 NA NA TGTGCCTGGATCCCCGGGGACTATGGCTACACCTTC CAWIPGDYGYTF
TRBJ2-2 TRBV10-3 TRBD2 NA TGTGCCATCAAAATTCGGGGGGACACCGGGGAGCTGTTTTTT CAIKIRGDTGELFF